Sequencing of this T cell receptor (beta chain) was carried out in a study of identical twins. The trim removed 6 bases at V and 4 bases at J, leaving 16 bases unmatched. The CDR3 is 18 amino acids. Germline V gene lookup returns CDR1 MNHNY and CDR2 SVGAGI (reference sequence). TCRdb independently ran MiXCR on the 5' RACE reads; one entry per CDR3 protein. The profile shows a few hundred thousand distinct CDR3 sequences, 8.5% to 10% of them singletons. This TCR was recovered from a woman aged 50 to 65 in good health. The chain joins TRBV6-6 to TRBJ2-5; 11 bases agree with TRBD2. What was sequenced was naive T cells sorted from blood. In DNA, the CDR3 is TGTGCCAGCAGGCACACTAGCGGGAGACTAAGTGGGGGAGAGACCCAGTACTTC. Protein: CASRHTSGRLSGGETQYF.